These 3 T cell receptor beta chains were sequenced from one sample in a study of regulatory T cells in long-lasting Graves disease. Indicated time point: persistent/refractory GD, antithyroid drugs over 5 years with positive TRAb. Generation of the TCR library employed RNA extracted from PBMCs. Combining iRepertoire HTBI primers with Arm-PCR of CDR3 regions, the authors built TCR beta libraries. TCRdb re-called the multiplex PCR reads with MiXCR, one entry per CDR3 protein. The sample has hundreds of thousands of distinct CDR3 sequences; around 20% are singletons. The sequencing here drew on peripheral blood mononuclear cells (PBMCs), taken when the disease was refractory, from a patient treated with antithyroid drugs. The receptors come from a female donor with Graves disease.

This clonotype was observed a handful of times. The junction does not match germline at one end; this may be a read error. V and J are TRBV15 and TRBJ1-2, with 7 bases lining up with TRBD1. From germline, CDR1 is LNHNV and CDR2 YYDKDF (reference sequence). The CDR3 loop spans 15 amino acids. The CDR3 region has the DNA TGTACCACCAGCAGAGATCCCAACAGGGGTCGTGGCTACACCTTC. The encoded protein is CTTSRDPNRGRGYTF.

This clonotype was picked up a small number of times. The V gene is TRBV7-3, the J gene TRBJ2-1; no reliable D call. The germline CDR1 and CDR2 sequences are SGHTA and FQGTGA. V was trimmed by 5 bases and J by 8 bases, leaving 16 bases between them. The length of the CDR3 is 14 residues. CDR3 residues: CASSDRALFDEQFF. The CDR3 coding sequence is TGTGCCAGCAGCGATAGGGCCCTTTTTGATGAGCAGTTCTTC. Looking up the rest from reference TRBV7-3 and TRBJ2-1 gives the full variable domain: GAGVSQTPSNKVTEKGKYVELRCDPISGHTALYWYRQSLGQGPEFLIYFQGTGAADDSGLPNDRFFAVRPEGSVSTLKIQRTERGDSAVYLCASSDRALFDEQFFGPGTRLTVL.

The chain joins TRBV6-2 or TRBV6-3 to TRBJ1-1, with D hard to call. The CDR3 has 12 amino acids. V dropped 3 bases and J dropped 8 bases, with 10 bases sitting between them. Per the germline V gene, CDR1 is MNHEY and CDR2 is SVGEGT. The CDR3 region has the DNA TGTGCCAGCAGTTATCCCCATCCGGAAGCTTTCTTT. Translation: CASSYPHPEAFF.